The present T cell receptor beta chain was sequenced within a study of STAT5B mutations in CD4+ large granular lymphocyte leukemia. Profiled with immunoSEQ multiplex PCR; TCRdb holds only in-frame clones, not every one. This table holds about 25,000 clones, just under 75% found once. The CDR3 is made up of 14 amino acids. Germline CDR1 is SGHDT and CDR2 is YYEEEE. Trimming stripped 2 bases from V and 0 bases from J, with 7 bases between. This TCR was sampled from a human donor in good health. The chain employs TRBV5-6 and TRBJ2-3; D gene ambiguous. Material: CD4+ T cells from blood buffy coats. The CDR3 DNA is TGTGCCAGCAGCTTAGGCAGGAGCACAGATACGCAGTATTTT. This encodes CASSLGRSTDTQYF.